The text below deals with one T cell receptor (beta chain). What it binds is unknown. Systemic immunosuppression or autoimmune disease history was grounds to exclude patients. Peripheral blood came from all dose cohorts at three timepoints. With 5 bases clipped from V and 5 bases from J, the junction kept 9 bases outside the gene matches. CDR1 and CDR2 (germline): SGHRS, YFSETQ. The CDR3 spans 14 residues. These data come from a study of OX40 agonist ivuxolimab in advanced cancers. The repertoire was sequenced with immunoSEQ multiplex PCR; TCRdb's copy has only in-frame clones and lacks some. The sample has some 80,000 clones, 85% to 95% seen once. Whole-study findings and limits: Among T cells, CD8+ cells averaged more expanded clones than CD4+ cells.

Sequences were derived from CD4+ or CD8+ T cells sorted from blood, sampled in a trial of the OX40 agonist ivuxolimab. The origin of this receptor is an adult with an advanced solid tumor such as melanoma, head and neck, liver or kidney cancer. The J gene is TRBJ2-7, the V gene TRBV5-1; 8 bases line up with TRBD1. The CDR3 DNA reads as TGCGCCAGCAGGAAGGACAGGGTTTTCGACGAGCAGTACTTC. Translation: CASRKDRVFDEQYF.